These T cell receptor beta chains were read from a single sample in a study of T cell changes during pregnancy in multiple sclerosis. Repertoires were generated with immunoSEQ multiplex PCR, while TCRdb's copy carries only in-frame clones and drops some. The sample includes tens of thousands of clones, around nine tenths of them seen just once. The material sequenced was peripheral blood, taken in the second trimester of pregnancy. The receptors here all came from a female donor in good health, enrolled as a control in a pregnancy study. Each CDR3 is given with its conserved first and last residue. The D gene is left open where the match is weak. The size of a clone is reported for some rows only, either as once, few or many, or as a class for expanded clones.

-,-,TRBJ2-7,TRBV19,CASSIGQGVYEQYF
-,TRBD1,TRBJ2-5,TRBV11-2,CASSRRDRGPLQETQYF
-,TRBD1,TRBJ1-5,TRBV7-8,CASSQGDNQPQHF
-,-,TRBJ1-4,TRBV6-5,CASSPDYATNEKLFF
-,-,TRBJ2-7,TRBV20-1,CSAIVVGEQYF
-,TRBD1,TRBJ1-5,TRBV19,CASSTGTVSNQPQHF
-,TRBD1,TRBJ1-4,TRBV27,CATQRNRGLGAEKLFF
-,-,TRBJ1-2,TRBV5-4,CASSSGGRNYGYTF
-,-,TRBJ2-6,TRBV19,CASSMGGTGANVLTF
-,-,TRBJ2-7,TRBV21-1,CASSKGPSPETRVSYEQYF
once,-,TRBJ2-5,TRBV11-2,CASSFARETQYF
few,-,TRBJ1-6,TRBV7-9,CASSPQGANSPLHF
-,TRBD1,TRBJ1-1,TRBV5-4,CASSLTGQGPTEAFF
-,-,TRBJ2-7,TRBV7-2,CASRNTGSHEQYF
once,TRBD1,TRBJ1-2,TRBV6-1,CASSGGQGNYGYTF
-,-,TRBJ1-4,TRBV7-7,CASTPDSNEKLFF
few,-,TRBJ1-3,TRBV10-1,CASSHSRPFYTIYF
-,TRBD1,TRBJ2-5,TRBV6-6,CASRRTGGTQYF
-,-,TRBJ1-1,TRBV7-9,CASSFRQAAEAFF
-,TRBD1,TRBJ1-1,TRBV6-1,CASSLGTGTAEAFF
-,-,TRBJ2-3,TRBV14,CASSLRGQVTDTQYF
-,-,TRBJ1-6,TRBV6-6,CASTEAIRAPLHF
-,-,TRBJ1-6,TRBV2,CASIPRGGGNSYNSPLHF
-,-,TRBJ2-7,TRBV7-2,CASSLGLQGTVQQYF
-,TRBD1,TRBJ2-2,TRBV4-3,CASSQPPFTGGTSNTGELFF
-,TRBD1,TRBJ2-2,TRBV4-3,CASSQSGRGPTGELFF